Shown below are 5 T cell receptor beta chains from a single sample sequenced in a study of blood T cell repertoires in COVID-19. TCRdb keeps only in-frame clones here, not all; method: immunoSEQ multiplex PCR. The sample holds 200,000 to 300,000 clones, around 89% seen once. Sequencing used PBMCs or T cells enriched from blood (not recorded which). All receptors come from a woman in her twenties or thirties who had recovered from COVID-19.

CDR3 DNA: TGTGCCAGCAGCTTATTGGGACAGGGGATTGACATTCAGTACTTC. This codes for CASSLLGQGIDIQYF. V usage is TRBV7-2 and J usage is TRBJ2-4; 10 bases map to TRBD1. This CDR3 has 15 residues. After removal of 2 bases from V and 8 bases from J, the junction contained 6 bases not matched to a gene. Germline CDR1 and CDR2: SGHTA and FQGNSA. The entire variable domain, with the rest obtained from reference TRBV7-2 and TRBJ2-4, is as follows: GAGVSQSPSNKVTEKGKDVELRCDPISGHTALYWYRQSLGQGLEFLIYFQGNSAPDKSGLPSDRFSAERTGGSVSTLTIQRTQQEDSAVYLCASSLLGQGIDIQYFGAGTRLSVL.

This chain links TRBV28 with TRBJ1-1; maybe TRBD1 (6 bases). This CDR3 has 13 amino acids. CDR1 MDHEN and CDR2 SYDVKM come from the germline V gene. V shed 5 bases and J shed 3 bases, with 10 bases lying between them. CDR3 protein: CASSGGGYTEAFF. CDR3 nucleotide sequence: TGTGCCAGCAGTGGGGGCGGCTACACTGAAGCTTTCTTT.

The gene calls are TRBV7-8 and TRBJ1-4; D gene ambiguous. The CDR3 sequence is 16 residues long. V lost 3 bases, J lost 3 bases, and 14 bases lay in between. CDR1 SGHVS and CDR2 FQNEAQ come from the germline V gene. The CDR3 DNA reads as TGTGCCAGCAGCTTTGCCGGGAGCACGGCTAATGAAAAACTGTTTTTT. It is translated as CASSFAGSTANEKLFF.

This clone came up once. The chain is built from TRBV5-6 and TRBJ2-1; 11 nucleotides agree with TRBD2. Trimming cost V 4 bases and J 8 bases; bases outside gene matches: 5. This CDR3 spans 14 amino acids. CDR1 is SGHDT and CDR2 is YYEEEE in the germline V gene. The chain's CDR3 is CASSILAGAYEQFF. CDR3 nucleotide sequence: TGTGCCAGCAGCATACTAGCGGGAGCCTATGAGCAGTTCTTC. Together with reference TRBV5-6 and TRBJ2-1, the CDR3 gives the full variable domain: DAGVTQSPTHLIKTRGQQVTLRCSPKSGHDTVSWYQQALGQGPQFIFQYYEEEERQRGNFPDRFSGHQFPNYSSELNVNALLLGDSALYLCASSILAGAYEQFFGPGTRLTVL.

The chain links TRBV4-2 to TRBJ2-1; 12 bases are a match to TRBD2. This CDR3 spans 18 amino acids. With 0 bases clipped from V and 10 bases from J, the junction kept 13 bases outside the gene matches. The V gene's germline CDR1 is LGHNA and CDR2 YNFKEQ. CDR3 sequence reads: CASSQEAGTSGSQWEQFF. In nucleotides, the CDR3 is TGTGCCAGCAGCCAAGAGGCCGGGACTAGCGGGTCCCAATGGGAGCAGTTCTTC.